Following are 17 T cell receptor beta chains from one sample sequenced in a study of early stage breast cancer tumors. Using immunoSEQ multiplex PCR, the repertoire was profiled, and TCRdb retains in-frame clones only, with some absent. Of 25,000 to 35,000 clones listed, around three quarters were seen once; the top ten hold about an eighth. Sequencing used blood. All receptors derive from a person between 60 and 69 years old with breast cancer.

V gene TRBV4-3 combines with J gene TRBJ1-3; D is perhaps TRBD1 (6 bases). Germline CDR1 LGHNA, CDR2 YSLEER. Trimming took off 4 bases at V and 3 bases at J, with 16 bases between the two ends. The CDR3 is 16 residues long. CDR3 bases: TGCGCCAGCAGCCCCAAAATGACAGGAGGTGGAAACACCATATATTTT. This encodes CASSPKMTGGGNTIYF.

The chain combines TRBV5-1 with TRBJ2-1; 7 nucleotides match TRBD2. The V gene's germline CDR1 is SGHRS and CDR2 YFSETQ. V shed 0 bases and J 10 bases; nucleotides not matched to a gene: 13. The CDR3 covers 16 residues. CDR3 sequence: CASSLEGASGSGEQFF. Written as DNA, the CDR3 is TGCGCCAGCAGCTTGGAAGGGGCTAGCGGTTCTGGGGAGCAGTTCTTC.

The chain combines TRBV10-2 with TRBJ2-7, with D unresolved. Germline CDR1 WSHSY, CDR2 SAAADI. V lost 0 bases and J lost 1, with 4 bases in between. CDR3 size: 13 residues. The DNA of the CDR3 is TGCGCCAGCAGTGAGTCATCATCCTACGAGCAGTACTTC. It translates to CASSESSSYEQYF.

A single count supports this clone. V and J are TRBV29-1 and TRBJ1-5, with 9 nucleotides matching TRBD1. This CDR3 comprises 14 residues. The germline gives CDR1 SQVTM, CDR2 ANQGSEA. Trimming removed 4 bases from V and 4 bases from J; junction bases left unmatched: 5. Here the CDR3 DNA reads TGCAGCGTTGTCTGGACAGGGGCGAATCAGCCCCAGCATTTT. Its translation: CSVVWTGANQPQHF. Full variable domain (missing parts from reference TRBV29-1 and TRBJ1-5): SAVISQKPSRDICQRGTSLTIQCQVDSQVTMMFWYRQQPGQSLTLIATANQGSEATYESGFVIDKFPISRPNLTFSTLTVSNMSPEDSSIYLCSVVWTGANQPQHFGDGTRLSIL.

The V gene is TRBV7-9, the J gene TRBJ2-1; 12 bases are shared with TRBD2. This CDR3 is 16 amino acids long. V lost 5 bases and J lost 6; bases outside the gene matches: 8. Germline CDR1 reads SEHNR; CDR2 reads FQNEAQ (reference sequence). The CDR3 region is CASSRASGRAFNEQFF. The CDR3 nucleotides are TGTGCCAGCAGCCGTGCTAGCGGGAGGGCCTTCAATGAGCAGTTCTTC.

This clone was detected once. This chain uses TRBV19 with TRBJ2-1; TRBD1 aligns across 8 bases. V dropped 3 bases and J dropped 6; count of bases not matched to a gene: 7. Looked up from germline, CDR1 is LNHDA and CDR2 is SQIVND (reference sequence). The CDR3 sequence is 15 residues long. DNA for the CDR3: TGTGCCAGTAGTATTGTGCAGGGGGCTTCCAATGAGCAGTTCTTC. Its translation: CASSIVQGASNEQFF.

The chain carries TRBV7-8 and TRBJ1-4; 8 bases match TRBD1. The germline V gene has CDR1 SGHVS and CDR2 FQNEAQ. V lost 5 bases, J lost 7 bases, and 9 bases stayed unmatched. The CDR3 extends over 15 amino acids. The CDR3 region is CASSPIPGQGEKLFF. The CDR3 nucleotides read TGTGCCAGCAGCCCGATTCCTGGACAGGGTGAAAAACTGTTTTTT.

This clone was picked up a small number of times. This rearrangement joins TRBV5-4 to TRBJ1-2; the D is unclear. Germline V gives CDR1 SGHNT, CDR2 YYREEE (reference sequence). CDR3 length: 12 residues. V lost 0 bases, J lost 6 bases, and 6 bases lay in between. The CDR3 DNA reads as TGTGCCAGCAGCTTGGTACTGGATGGCTACACCTTC. Its protein is CASSLVLDGYTF.

The J gene is TRBJ1-1, the V gene TRBV28, with no clear D. V lost 7 bases and J 3 bases, leaving 12 bases between the germline ends. Germline CDR1 is MDHEN and CDR2 is SYDVKM. The CDR3 sequence is 13 residues long. The CDR3 DNA follows: TGTGCCAGCACCACACACGGGTACACTGAAGCTTTCTTT. Amino acid sequence: CASTTHGYTEAFF.

The chain has TRBV7-3 and TRBJ2-3; 7 bases align to TRBD2. The CDR3 consists of 15 residues. The V gene's germline CDR1 is SGHTA and CDR2 FQGTGA. After removal of 1 base from V and 4 bases from J, the junction contained 5 bases not matched to a gene. The chain's CDR3 is CASSLIGRESDTQYF. CDR3 nucleotide sequence: TGTGCCAGCAGCTTAATAGGGCGGGAGTCAGATACGCAGTATTTT. Full variable domain (missing parts from reference TRBV7-3 and TRBJ2-3): GAGVSQTPSNKVTEKGKYVELRCDPISGHTALYWYRQSLGQGPEFLIYFQGTGAADDSGLPNDRFFAVRPEGSVSTLKIQRTERGDSAVYLCASSLIGRESDTQYFGPGTRLTVL.

The chain combines TRBV5-1 with TRBJ1-3; D is unclear. The length of the CDR3 is 16 residues. In germline, CDR1 is SGHRS, CDR2 YFSETQ. V lost 0 bases and J lost 4, with 14 bases in between. CDR3 sequence: CASSLEWAGVGNTIYF. In DNA form, the CDR3 reads TGCGCCAGCAGCTTGGAATGGGCGGGAGTGGGAAACACCATATATTTT.

The rearrangement joins TRBV10-3 to TRBJ1-2; TRBD1 agrees at 12 bases. This CDR3 comprises 16 residues. With V trimmed by 4 bases and J by 6 bases, 9 bases remained unmatched. Germline loops: CDR1 ENHRY, CDR2 SYGVKD. CDR3 amino acids: CAISVGTGGNRDGYTF. The CDR3 DNA sequence: TGTGCCATCAGTGTTGGGACAGGGGGCAATCGCGATGGCTACACCTTC.

The chain employs TRBV7-8 and TRBJ2-2; D possibly corresponds to TRBD1 (6 bases). The CDR3 covers 17 residues. CDR1 is SGHVS, CDR2 FQNEAQ, per germline. V was cut by 5 bases and J by 3 bases, with 19 bases left in between. CDR3 in amino acids: CASSTYRVELDTGELFF. The CDR3 DNA follows: TGTGCCAGCAGCACATACAGGGTGGAGTTGGACACCGGGGAGCTGTTTTTT.

The chain recombines TRBV18 with TRBJ2-4, with TRBD1 matching over 7 bases. Trimming cost V 3 bases and J 8 bases; bases outside gene matches: 10. Germline V gene data show CDR1 as KGHSH and CDR2 as LQKENI. CDR3 length: 15 amino acids. CDR3 nucleotide sequence: TGTGCCAGCTCACCGGGACAGCCCTCCACGGACATTCAGTACTTC. Its protein is CASSPGQPSTDIQYF.

This clone was seen only once. V gene TRBV5-1 combines with J gene TRBJ2-6, with D uncertain. Germline CDR1 is SGHRS and CDR2 is YFSETQ. CDR3 length: 15 residues. The germline V and J ends were trimmed by 0 bases and 4 bases, with 8 bases remaining between them. The CDR3 region is CASSLGSTGANVLTF. The CDR3, as DNA: TGCGCCAGCAGCTTGGGGTCGACAGGGGCCAACGTCCTGACTTTC. The complete variable domain, with remaining parts taken from reference TRBV5-1 and TRBJ2-6, reads KAGVTQTPRYLIKTRGQQVTLSCSPISGHRSVSWYQQTPGQGLQFLFEYFSETQRNKGNFPGRFSGRQFSNSRSEMNVSTLELGDSALYLCASSLGSTGANVLTFGAGSRLTVL.

V usage is TRBV6-5 and J usage is TRBJ2-7; D might be TRBD2 (5 bases). V lost 7 bases to trimming and J lost 2 bases, with 18 bases between them. This CDR3 spans 15 amino acids. CDR1 is MNHEY and CDR2 is SVGAGI in the germline V gene. As DNA, the CDR3 is TGTGCCAGCAACCCCGGAGGAACAGCGACCTACGAGCAGTACTTC. Residues: CASNPGGTATYEQYF.

The chain recombines TRBV27 with TRBJ2-7; the match to TRBD2 covers 8 bases. Unmatched junction bases numbered 23, after V lost 4 bases and J lost 9 bases. The length of the CDR3 is 18 residues. The germline V gene encodes CDR1 MNHEY and CDR2 SMNVEV (reference sequence). CDR3 region: CASSSRVIAGRGRSGQYF. Written as DNA, the CDR3 is TGTGCCAGCAGTTCCCGGGTGATAGCGGGGAGAGGTAGATCGGGGCAGTACTTC.